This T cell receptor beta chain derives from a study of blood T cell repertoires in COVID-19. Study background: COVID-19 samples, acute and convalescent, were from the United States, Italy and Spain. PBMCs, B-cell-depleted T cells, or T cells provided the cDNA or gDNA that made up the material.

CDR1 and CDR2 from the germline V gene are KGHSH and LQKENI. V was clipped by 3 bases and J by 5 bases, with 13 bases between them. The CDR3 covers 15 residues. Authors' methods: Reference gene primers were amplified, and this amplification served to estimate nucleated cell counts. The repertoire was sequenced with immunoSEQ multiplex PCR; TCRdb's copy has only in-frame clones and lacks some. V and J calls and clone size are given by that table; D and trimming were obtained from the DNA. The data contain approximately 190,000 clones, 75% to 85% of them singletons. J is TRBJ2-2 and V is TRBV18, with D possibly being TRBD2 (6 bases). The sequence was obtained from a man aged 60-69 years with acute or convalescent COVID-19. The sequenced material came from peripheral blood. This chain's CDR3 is CASSPRGGTTGELFF. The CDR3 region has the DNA TGTGCCAGCTCACCCCGGGGCGGGACGACCGGGGAGCTGTTTTTT.